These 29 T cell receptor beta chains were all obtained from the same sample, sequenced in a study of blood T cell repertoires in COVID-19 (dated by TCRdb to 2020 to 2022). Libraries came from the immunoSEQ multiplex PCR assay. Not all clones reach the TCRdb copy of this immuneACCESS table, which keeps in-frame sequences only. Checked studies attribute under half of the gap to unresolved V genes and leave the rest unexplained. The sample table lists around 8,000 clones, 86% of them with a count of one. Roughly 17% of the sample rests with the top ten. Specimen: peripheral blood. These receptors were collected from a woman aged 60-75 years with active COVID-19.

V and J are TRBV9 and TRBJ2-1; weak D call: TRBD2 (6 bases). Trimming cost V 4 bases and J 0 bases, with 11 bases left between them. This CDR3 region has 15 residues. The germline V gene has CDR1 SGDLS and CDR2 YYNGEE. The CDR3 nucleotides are TGTGCCAGCAGCTCCGCGGGGAGCTCCTACAATGAGCAGTTCTTC. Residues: CASSSAGSSYNEQFF.

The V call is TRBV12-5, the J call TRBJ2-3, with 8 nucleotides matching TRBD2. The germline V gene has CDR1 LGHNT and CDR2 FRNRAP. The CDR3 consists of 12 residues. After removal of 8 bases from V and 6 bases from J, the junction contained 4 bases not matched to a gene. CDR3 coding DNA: TGTGCTAGTAGCGGGGGTTTGGATACGCAGTATTTT. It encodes CASSGGLDTQYF.

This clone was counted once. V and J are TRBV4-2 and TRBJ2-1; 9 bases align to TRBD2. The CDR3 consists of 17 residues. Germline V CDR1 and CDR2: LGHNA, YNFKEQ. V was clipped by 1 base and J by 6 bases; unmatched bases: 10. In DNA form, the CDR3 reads TGTGCCAGCAGCCAAGGGGTTAGGCTAGCGGGAAGCAATGAGCAGTTCTTC. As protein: CASSQGVRLAGSNEQFF.

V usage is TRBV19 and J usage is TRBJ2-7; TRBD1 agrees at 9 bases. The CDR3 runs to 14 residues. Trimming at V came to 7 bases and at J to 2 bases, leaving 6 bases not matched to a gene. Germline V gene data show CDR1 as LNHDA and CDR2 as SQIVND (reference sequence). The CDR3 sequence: CASNRGTGPYEQYF. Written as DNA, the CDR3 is TGTGCCAGTAACAGAGGGACAGGGCCCTACGAGCAGTACTTC.

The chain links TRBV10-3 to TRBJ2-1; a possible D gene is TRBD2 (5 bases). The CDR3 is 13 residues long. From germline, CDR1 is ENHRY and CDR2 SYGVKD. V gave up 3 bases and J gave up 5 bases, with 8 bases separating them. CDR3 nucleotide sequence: TGTGCCATCAGTGAACTAGAGAACAATGAGCAGTTCTTC. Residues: CAISELENNEQFF.

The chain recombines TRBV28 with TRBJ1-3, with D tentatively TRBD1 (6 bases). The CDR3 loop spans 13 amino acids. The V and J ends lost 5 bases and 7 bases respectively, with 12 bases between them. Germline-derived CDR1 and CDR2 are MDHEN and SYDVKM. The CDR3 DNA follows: TGTGCCAGCAGTGACACAGGGCTGAACACCATATATTTT. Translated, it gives CASSDTGLNTIYF.

The CDR3 sequence: CASSIQGSIEQYF. The CDR3 region has the DNA TGCGCCAGCAGCATCCAGGGTAGTATCGAGCAGTACTTC. V is TRBV5-1 and J is TRBJ2-7; D may be TRBD1 (5 bases). The ends were cut back, 4 bases at V and 6 bases at J, with 14 bases in the middle. From germline, CDR1 is SGHRS and CDR2 YFSETQ. CDR3 length equals 13 residues.

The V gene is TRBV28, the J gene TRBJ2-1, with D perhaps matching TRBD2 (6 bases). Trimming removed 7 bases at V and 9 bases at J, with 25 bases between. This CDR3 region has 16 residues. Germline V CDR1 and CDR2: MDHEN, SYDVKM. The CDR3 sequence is CASKRRAEGRVSEQFF. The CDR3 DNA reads TGTGCCAGCAAACGGCGCGCGGAGGGAAGGGTCAGTGAGCAGTTCTTC.

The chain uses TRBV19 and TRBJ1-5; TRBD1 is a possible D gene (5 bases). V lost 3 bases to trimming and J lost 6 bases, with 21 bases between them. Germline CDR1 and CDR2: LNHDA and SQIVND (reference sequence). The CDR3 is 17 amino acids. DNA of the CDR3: TGTGCCAGTAGTATCCTGGGGAACAGGATAGGGATTCAGCCCCAGCATTTT. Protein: CASSILGNRIGIQPQHF.

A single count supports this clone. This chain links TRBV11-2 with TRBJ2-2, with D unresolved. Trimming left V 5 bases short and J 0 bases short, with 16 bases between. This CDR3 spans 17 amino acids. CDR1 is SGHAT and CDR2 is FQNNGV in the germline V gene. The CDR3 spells CASSLGPWAANTGELFF. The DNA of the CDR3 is TGTGCCAGCAGCCTAGGTCCATGGGCCGCGAACACCGGGGAGCTGTTTTTT.

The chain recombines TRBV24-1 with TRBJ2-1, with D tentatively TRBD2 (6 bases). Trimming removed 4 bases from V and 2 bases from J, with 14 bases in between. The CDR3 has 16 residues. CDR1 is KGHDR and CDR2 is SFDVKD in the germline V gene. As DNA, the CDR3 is TGTGCCACCAGTGAGACGGACTATCAGCCCTACAATGAGCAGTTCTTC. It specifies CATSETDYQPYNEQFF.

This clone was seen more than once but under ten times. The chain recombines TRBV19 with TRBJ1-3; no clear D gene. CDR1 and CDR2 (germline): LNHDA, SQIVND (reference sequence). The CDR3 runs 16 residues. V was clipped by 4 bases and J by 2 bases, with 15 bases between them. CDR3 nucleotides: TGTGCCAGTAGTAGTGAATCGGGAAAAACTGGAAACACCATATATTTT. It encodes CASSSESGKTGNTIYF.

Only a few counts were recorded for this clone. The chain's CDR3 is CASSPGIYEQYF. In DNA, the CDR3 is TGTGCCAGCAGTCCAGGGATCTACGAGCAGTACTTC. The chain links TRBV2 to TRBJ2-7; weak D call: TRBD1 (5 bases). V was pared by 5 bases and J by 3 bases, with 8 bases between. CDR1 is SNHLY, CDR2 FYNNEI, per germline. CDR3 length: 12 residues.

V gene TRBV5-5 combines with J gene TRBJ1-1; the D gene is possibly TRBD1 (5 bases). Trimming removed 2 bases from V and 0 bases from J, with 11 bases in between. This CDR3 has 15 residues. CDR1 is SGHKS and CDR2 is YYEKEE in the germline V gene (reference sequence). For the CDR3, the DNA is TGTGCCAGCAGCTTCTGGGCAGGGATGAACACTGAAGCTTTCTTT. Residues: CASSFWAGMNTEAFF.

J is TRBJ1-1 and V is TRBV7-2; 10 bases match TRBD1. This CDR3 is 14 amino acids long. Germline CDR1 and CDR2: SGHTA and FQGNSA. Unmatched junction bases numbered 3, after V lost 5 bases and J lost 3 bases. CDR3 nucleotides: TGTGCCAGCAGCAGGACAGGGGGGGACACTGAAGCTTTCTTT. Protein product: CASSRTGGDTEAFF.

The CDR3 DNA is TGTGCCAGCGGCGACAGGGGAGTTTCGGGAAACACCATATATTTT. It yields the protein CASGDRGVSGNTIYF. The chain has TRBV6-5 and TRBJ1-3; 8 positions agree with TRBD1. Germline loops: CDR1 MNHEY, CDR2 SVGAGI. After removal of 8 bases from V and 4 bases from J, the junction contained 10 bases not matched to a gene. The CDR3 length is 15 residues.

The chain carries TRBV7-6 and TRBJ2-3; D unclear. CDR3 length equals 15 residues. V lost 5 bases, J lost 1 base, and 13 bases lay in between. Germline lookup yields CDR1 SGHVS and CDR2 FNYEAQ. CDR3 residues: CASSPVVSGTDTQYF. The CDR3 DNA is TGTGCCAGCAGCCCAGTCGTGAGCGGCACAGATACGCAGTATTTT.

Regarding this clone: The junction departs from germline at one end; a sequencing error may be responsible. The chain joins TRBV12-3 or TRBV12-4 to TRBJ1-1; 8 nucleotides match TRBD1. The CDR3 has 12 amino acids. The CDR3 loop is CASSHRGQATRF. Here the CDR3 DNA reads TGTGCCAGCAGCCATAGGGGACAGGCGACTAGATTT.

In nucleotides, the CDR3 is TGTGCCAGCAGACCCGGGAGGACAGGGTCCGAGACCCAGTACTTC. Protein sequence: CASRPGRTGSETQYF. This rearrangement joins TRBV28 to TRBJ2-5, with D possibly matching TRBD1 (8 bases). The germline gives CDR1 MDHEN, CDR2 SYDVKM. The length of the CDR3 is 15 residues. Trimming cost V 6 bases and J 5 bases, with 19 bases left between them.

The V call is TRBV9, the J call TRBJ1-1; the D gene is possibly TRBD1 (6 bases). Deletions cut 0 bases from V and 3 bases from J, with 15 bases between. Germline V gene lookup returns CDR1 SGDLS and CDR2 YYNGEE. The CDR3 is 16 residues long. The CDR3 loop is CASSVGLGAEDTEAFF. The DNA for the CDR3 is TGTGCCAGCAGCGTAGGGCTGGGGGCAGAAGACACTGAAGCTTTCTTT.

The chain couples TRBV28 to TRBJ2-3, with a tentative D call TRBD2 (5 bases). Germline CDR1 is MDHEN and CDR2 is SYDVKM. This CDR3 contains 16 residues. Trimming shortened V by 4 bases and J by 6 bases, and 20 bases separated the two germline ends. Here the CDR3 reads CASSSRTLRRSDTQYF. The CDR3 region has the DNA TGTGCCAGCAGTTCCCGGACTCTTCGCAGGTCGGATACGCAGTATTTT.

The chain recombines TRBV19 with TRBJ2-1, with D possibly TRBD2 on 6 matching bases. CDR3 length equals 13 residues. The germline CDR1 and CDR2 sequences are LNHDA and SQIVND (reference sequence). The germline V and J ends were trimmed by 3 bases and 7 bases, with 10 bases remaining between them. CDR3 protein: CASSISSVNEQFF. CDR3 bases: TGTGCCAGTAGTATCTCTAGCGTTAATGAGCAGTTCTTC.

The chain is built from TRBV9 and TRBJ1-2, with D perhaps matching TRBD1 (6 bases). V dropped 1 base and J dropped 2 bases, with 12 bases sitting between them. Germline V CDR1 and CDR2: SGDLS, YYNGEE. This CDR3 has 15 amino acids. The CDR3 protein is CASSVNGGQNYGYTF. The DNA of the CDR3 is TGTGCCAGCAGCGTAAATGGTGGACAGAACTATGGCTACACCTTC.

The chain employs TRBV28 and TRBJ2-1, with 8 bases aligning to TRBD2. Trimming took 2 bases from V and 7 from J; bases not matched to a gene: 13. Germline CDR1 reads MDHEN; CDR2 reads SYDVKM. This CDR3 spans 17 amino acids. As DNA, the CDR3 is TGTGCCAGCAGTTTAATCGGCACTCGAGTAGCGGGAAATGAGCAGTTCTTC. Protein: CASSLIGTRVAGNEQFF.

The CDR3 DNA reads as TGCAGCGTTGCAAGGGTGCAGGGGGCGCCCAATGAGCAGTTCTTC. It encodes CSVARVQGAPNEQFF. V gene TRBV29-1 combines with J gene TRBJ2-1; 8 bases are shared with TRBD1. The CDR3 contains 15 residues. The germline V gene encodes CDR1 SQVTM and CDR2 ANQGSEA. The V gene end was trimmed by 4 bases and the J gene end by 6 bases; junction bases not matched to a gene: 11.

For the CDR3, the DNA is TGTGCCAGCAGCCTTACTCTATCAGATACGCAGTATTTT. This gives the protein CASSLTLSDTQYF. This chain uses TRBV11-2 with TRBJ2-3; no clear D. Germline lookup yields CDR1 SGHAT and CDR2 FQNNGV. Trimming took off 5 bases at V and 4 bases at J, with 10 bases between the two ends. The CDR3 is made up of 13 amino acids.

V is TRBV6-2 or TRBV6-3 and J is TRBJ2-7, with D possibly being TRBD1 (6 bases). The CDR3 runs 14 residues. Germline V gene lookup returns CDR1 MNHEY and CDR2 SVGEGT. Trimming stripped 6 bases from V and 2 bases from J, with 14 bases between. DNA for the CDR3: TGTGCCAGCAGCTGGGACACGCTTACCTACGAGCAGTACTTC. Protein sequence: CASSWDTLTYEQYF.

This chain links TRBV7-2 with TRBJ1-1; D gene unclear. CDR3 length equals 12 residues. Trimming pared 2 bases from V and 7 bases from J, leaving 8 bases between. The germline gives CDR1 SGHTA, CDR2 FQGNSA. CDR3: CASSLYGVEAFF. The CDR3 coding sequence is TGTGCCAGCAGCTTATACGGGGTTGAAGCTTTCTTT.

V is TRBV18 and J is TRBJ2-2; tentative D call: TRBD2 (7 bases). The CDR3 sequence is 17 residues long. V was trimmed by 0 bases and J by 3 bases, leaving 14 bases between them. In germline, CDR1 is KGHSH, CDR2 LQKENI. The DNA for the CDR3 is TGTGCCAGCTCACCACCCCGAGGAGGGGGGGACACCGGGGAGCTGTTTTTT. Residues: CASSPPRGGGDTGELFF. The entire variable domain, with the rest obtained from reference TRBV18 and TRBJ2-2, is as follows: NAGVMQNPRHLVRRRGQEARLRCSPMKGHSHVYWYRQLPEEGLKFMVYLQKENIIDESGMPKERFSAEFPKEGPSILRIQQVVRGDSAAYFCASSPPRGGGDTGELFFGEGSRLTVL.